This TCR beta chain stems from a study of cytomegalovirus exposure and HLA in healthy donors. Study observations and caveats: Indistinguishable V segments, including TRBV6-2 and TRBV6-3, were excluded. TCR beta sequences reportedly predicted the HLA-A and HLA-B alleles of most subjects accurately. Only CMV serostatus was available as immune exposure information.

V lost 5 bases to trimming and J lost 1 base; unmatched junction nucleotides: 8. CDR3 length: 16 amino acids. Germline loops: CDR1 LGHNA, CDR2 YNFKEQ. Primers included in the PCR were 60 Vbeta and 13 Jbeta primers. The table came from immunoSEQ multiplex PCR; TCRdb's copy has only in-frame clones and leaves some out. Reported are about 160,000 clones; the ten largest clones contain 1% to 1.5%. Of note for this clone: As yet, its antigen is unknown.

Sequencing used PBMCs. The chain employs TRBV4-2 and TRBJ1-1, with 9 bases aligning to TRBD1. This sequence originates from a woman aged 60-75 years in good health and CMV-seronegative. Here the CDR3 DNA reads TGTGCCAGCAGCAACCCTCCGACAGGGGGGAACACTGAAGCTTTCTTT. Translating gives CASSNPPTGGNTEAFF.